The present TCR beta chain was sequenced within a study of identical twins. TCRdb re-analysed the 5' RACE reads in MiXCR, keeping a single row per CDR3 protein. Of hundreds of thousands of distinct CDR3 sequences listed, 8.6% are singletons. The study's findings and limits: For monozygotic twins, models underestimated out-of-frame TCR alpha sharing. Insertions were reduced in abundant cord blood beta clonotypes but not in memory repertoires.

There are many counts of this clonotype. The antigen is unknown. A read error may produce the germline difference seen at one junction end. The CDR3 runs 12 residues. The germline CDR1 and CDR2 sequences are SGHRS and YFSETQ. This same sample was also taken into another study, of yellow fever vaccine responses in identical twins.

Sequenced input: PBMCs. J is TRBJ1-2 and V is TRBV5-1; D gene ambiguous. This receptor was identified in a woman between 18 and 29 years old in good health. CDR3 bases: TGTGCCAGCAGTCCGGACAACTATGGCTACACCTTC. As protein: CASSPDNYGYTF.